Presented here are 4 T cell receptor beta chains from one specimen sequenced in a study of T cells in Graves' hyperthyroidism and ophthalmopathy. The source material, RNA transcripts, was used to amplify TCR beta CDR3 regions. HTBI primers were the set used in a first-round RT-PCR of the TCR CDR3. MiXCR, run by TCRdb on the multiplex PCR reads, gives a single entry per CDR3 protein. Of hundreds of thousands of distinct CDR3 sequences listed, roughly 15% were seen once; the top ten hold approximately 15%. The sample comprised blood. These receptor sequences come from a woman aged 18-29 years with Graves' ophthalmopathy.

This clonotype was recorded at least ten times. This chain connects TRBV6-1 to TRBJ1-2; 7 nucleotides match TRBD1. Trimming took 6 bases from V and 4 from J; bases not matched to a gene: 8. This CDR3 is 14 amino acids long. The V gene's germline CDR1 is MNHNS and CDR2 SASEGT. The CDR3 DNA follows: TGTGCCAGCAGCTACCAGGGGGACGGCTATGGCTACACCTTC. Its protein product is CASSYQGDGYGYTF.

Ten or more counts support this clonotype. The V gene is TRBV11-2, the J gene TRBJ1-4; 7 bases fit TRBD1. The CDR3 sequence is 18 residues long. Germline V gene data show CDR1 as SGHAT and CDR2 as FQNNGV. Trimming removed 0 bases from V and 4 bases from J; junction bases left unmatched: 11. CDR3 coding DNA: TGTGCCAGCAGCTTAGACCAACAGGGGCATGGGAGTAATGAAAAACTGTTTTTT. Its translation: CASSLDQQGHGSNEKLFF.

A remark on this clonotype: Because the CDR3's place on the DNA is in doubt, the DNA is left out and the CDR3 is given as listed by TCRdb. This chain's CDR3 is CASSQDVVGQGNTF. The chain couples TRBV4-1 to TRBJ1-2; the table's D call of TRBD1 was not tested on the DNA. In germline, CDR1 is MGHRA, CDR2 YSYEKL. Both ends counted, the CDR3 spans 14 residues.

The rearrangement joins TRBV19 to TRBJ2-7; 10 bases are shared with TRBD2. J was trimmed by 4 bases and V by 3 bases; bases with no gene match: 15. The V gene's germline CDR1 is LNHDA and CDR2 SQIVND (reference sequence). The CDR3 runs to 18 residues. CDR3 sequence reads: CASSMERAVGTSAYEQYF. The CDR3 DNA reads TGTGCCAGTAGTATGGAACGGGCGGTGGGGACTAGCGCTTACGAGCAGTACTTC.